This entry lists 22 T cell receptor beta chains sequenced from one sample in a study of blood T cell repertoires in COVID-19. TCRdb keeps only in-frame clones here, not all; method: immunoSEQ multiplex PCR. The sample contains approximately 250,000 clones, over 80% of which appear only once. The sequencing sample was made of peripheral blood. The receptors shown here come from a human donor in a cohort sampled during active COVID-19.

The chain uses TRBV3-1 (or the pseudogene TRBV3-2) and TRBJ2-7, with 9 bases lining up with TRBD2. This CDR3 has 13 residues. Germline lookup yields CDR1 LGHDT and CDR2 YNNKEL (reference sequence). The V gene end was trimmed by 3 bases and the J gene end by 5 bases; junction bases not matched to a gene: 2. The CDR3 coding sequence is TGTGCCAGCAGCCAGGGACTAGCTGACGAGCAGTACTTC. Its translation is CASSQGLADEQYF.

The V call is TRBV3-1 (or the pseudogene TRBV3-2), the J call TRBJ2-3; 10 bases line up with TRBD1. After removal of 9 bases from V and 0 bases from J, the junction contained 3 bases not matched to a gene. Looked up from germline, CDR1 is LGHDT and CDR2 is YNNKEL (reference sequence). The CDR3 is 14 residues long. Here the CDR3 DNA reads TGTGCCAGTGAGGACAGGGGGAGCACAGATACGCAGTATTTT. It specifies CASEDRGSTDTQYF.

This clone has only a few counts. The rearrangement uses TRBV3-1 (or the pseudogene TRBV3-2) and TRBJ1-1; D uncertain. The CDR3 is made up of 14 amino acids. From germline, CDR1 is LGHDT and CDR2 YNNKEL (reference sequence). Trimming stripped 4 bases from V and 1 base from J, with 10 bases between. The CDR3 DNA reads TGTGCCAGCAGCCTCCAACGGGGGAACACTGAAGCTTTCTTT. It encodes CASSLQRGNTEAFF.

This chain uses TRBV5-6 with TRBJ1-1; 8 bases are shared with TRBD1. The germline V gene has CDR1 SGHDT and CDR2 YYEEEE. This CDR3 has 14 residues. The trim removed 4 bases at V and 2 bases at J, leaving 4 bases unmatched. This CDR3 reads CASSTGTGNTEAFF. As DNA, the CDR3 is TGTGCCAGCAGCACCGGGACAGGAAACACTGAAGCTTTCTTT.

The chain combines TRBV5-1 with TRBJ1-4, with D perhaps matching TRBD1 (6 bases). V lost 4 bases to trimming and J lost 0 bases, with 10 bases between them. CDR1 is SGHRS and CDR2 is YFSETQ in the germline V gene. The CDR3 is made up of 15 amino acids. This chain's CDR3 is CASSQGTTTNEKLFF. Written as DNA, the CDR3 is TGCGCCAGCAGCCAGGGGACGACAACTAATGAAAAACTGTTTTTT.

This clone was observed a single time. V gene TRBV7-3 combines with J gene TRBJ2-1; D gene uncertain. The CDR3 loop spans 12 amino acids. Germline loops: CDR1 SGHTA, CDR2 FQGTGA. Trimming shortened V by 6 bases and J by 9 bases, and 12 bases separated the two germline ends. The CDR3 nucleotides read TGTGCCAGCAGTTCGAGCGAAAGTGAGCAGTTCTTC. Translation: CASSSSESEQFF. The variable domain in full, with the rest retrieved from reference TRBV7-3 and TRBJ2-1, is GAGVSQTPSNKVTEKGKYVELRCDPISGHTALYWYRQSLGQGPEFLIYFQGTGAADDSGLPNDRFFAVRPEGSVSTLKIQRTERGDSAVYLCASSSSESEQFFGPGTRLTVL.

The V gene is TRBV28, the J gene TRBJ1-1; 9 bases are shared with TRBD1. The CDR3 covers 14 residues. Germline CDR1 reads MDHEN; CDR2 reads SYDVKM. The V segment lost 6 bases and the J segment 10 bases; nucleotides outside the gene matches: 12. The CDR3 sequence is CASREQGAPFGAFF. The CDR3 DNA reads TGTGCCAGCAGGGAACAGGGGGCTCCTTTCGGAGCTTTCTTT.

There are a few counts of this clone. The chain has TRBV5-1 and TRBJ2-2; a possible D gene is TRBD2 (5 bases). The V and J ends lost 2 bases and 5 bases respectively, with 13 bases between them. CDR3 length equals 15 residues. Per the germline V gene, CDR1 is SGHRS and CDR2 is YFSETQ. The CDR3 reads CASSFTVRGTGELFF. CDR3 nucleotide sequence: TGCGCCAGCAGCTTTACGGTCCGGGGAACCGGGGAGCTGTTTTTT. Supplemented by reference TRBV5-1 and TRBJ2-2, the full variable domain reads KAGVTQTPRYLIKTRGQQVTLSCSPISGHRSVSWYQQTPGQGLQFLFEYFSETQRNKGNFPGRFSGRQFSNSRSEMNVSTLELGDSALYLCASSFTVRGTGELFFGEGSRLTVL.

The chain is built from TRBV15 and TRBJ2-2; D unresolved. Germline V gene sequence: CDR1 LNHNV, CDR2 YYDKDF (reference sequence). The ends were cut back, 1 base at V and 7 bases at J, with 10 bases in the middle. The CDR3 runs 14 residues. This CDR3 is CATSRGGDGGELFF. The CDR3 DNA is TGTGCCACCAGCAGAGGAGGCGACGGCGGGGAGCTGTTTTTT.

The chain employs TRBV24-1 and TRBJ2-1; 13 nucleotides match TRBD2. In germline, CDR1 is KGHDR, CDR2 SFDVKD. The CDR3 contains 16 residues. With 5 bases clipped from V and 5 bases from J, the junction kept 5 bases outside the gene matches. The CDR3 loop reads CATSVPGTSGNNEQFF. The CDR3 DNA follows: TGTGCCACCAGTGTCCCGGGGACTAGCGGGAACAATGAGCAGTTCTTC.

The chain has TRBV11-1 and TRBJ2-1, with a possible D match to TRBD1 (6 bases). The length of the CDR3 is 15 residues. V was pared by 3 bases and J by 1 base, with 10 bases between. The germline CDR1 and CDR2 sequences are SGHAT and FQDESV (reference sequence). CDR3: CASSLLQGSYNEQFF. The CDR3 DNA reads TGTGCCAGCAGCTTGCTACAGGGTTCCTACAATGAGCAGTTCTTC.

The chain combines TRBV28 with TRBJ2-7; no definite D call. This CDR3 is built from 12 residues. V lost 3 bases, J lost 4 bases, and 7 bases lay in between. In germline, CDR1 is MDHEN, CDR2 SYDVKM. In DNA form, the CDR3 reads TGTGCCAGCAGTTTGCTTCAGTACGAGCAGTACTTC. Protein sequence: CASSLLQYEQYF.

V and J are TRBV7-9 and TRBJ2-1; 10 bases map to TRBD2. This CDR3 has 15 amino acids. V lost 4 bases to trimming and J lost 2 bases; unmatched junction nucleotides: 2. Germline V CDR1 and CDR2: SEHNR, FQNEAQ (reference sequence). The CDR3 DNA reads as TGTGCCAGCAGCTACGGACTAGCGGCCTACAATGAGCAGTTCTTC. This sequence encodes CASSYGLAAYNEQFF.

The rearrangement links TRBV10-3 to TRBJ1-2; 7 nucleotides match TRBD1. CDR3 length equals 13 residues. Germline V gives CDR1 ENHRY, CDR2 SYGVKD. The ends lost 6 bases at V and 2 bases at J; junction bases unmatched: 3. The CDR3 protein is CAISPTGNYGYTF. The CDR3 region has the DNA TGTGCCATCAGCCCGACAGGGAACTATGGCTACACCTTC.

The V gene is TRBV5-1, the J gene TRBJ2-3, with 7 bases fitting TRBD1. Trimming at V came to 3 bases and at J to 1 base, leaving 5 bases not matched to a gene. This CDR3 region has 15 residues. CDR1 is SGHRS, CDR2 YFSETQ, per germline. CDR3 bases: TGCGCCAGCAGCTCCTGGCAGGGGGGCACAGATACGCAGTATTTT. This gives the protein CASSSWQGGTDTQYF. The full variable domain, completed using reference TRBV5-1 and TRBJ2-3, is KAGVTQTPRYLIKTRGQQVTLSCSPISGHRSVSWYQQTPGQGLQFLFEYFSETQRNKGNFPGRFSGRQFSNSRSEMNVSTLELGDSALYLCASSSWQGGTDTQYFGPGTRLTVL.

The V gene is TRBV10-2, the J gene TRBJ2-5; D perhaps matches TRBD2 (7 bases). V was cut by 2 bases and J by 7 bases, with 17 bases left in between. The CDR3 is 15 amino acids. CDR1 and CDR2 (germline): WSHSY, SAAADI. The CDR3 protein is CASSERRGREGTQYF. As DNA, the CDR3 is TGCGCCAGCAGTGAGCGAAGGGGGAGGGAAGGGACCCAGTACTTC.

V and J are TRBV5-1 and TRBJ2-2, with TRBD2 matching 8 bases. The germline V gene encodes CDR1 SGHRS and CDR2 YFSETQ. Trimming at V came to 0 bases and at J to 4 bases, leaving 2 bases not matched to a gene. CDR3 length: 15 residues. CDR3 region: CASSLAAGGTGELFF. CDR3 nucleotides: TGCGCCAGCAGCTTGGCCGCGGGAGGCACCGGGGAGCTGTTTTTT.

The genes are TRBV9 and TRBJ2-5, with TRBD2 identical over 10 bases. Per the germline V gene, CDR1 is SGDLS and CDR2 is YYNGEE. V lost 4 bases, J lost 5 bases, and 8 bases stayed unmatched. This CDR3 spans 15 amino acids. The CDR3 reads CASSRAGAGGETQYF. The CDR3 coding sequence is TGTGCCAGCAGCAGAGCGGGAGCGGGGGGGGAGACCCAGTACTTC.

This clone was detected only once. The chain joins TRBV5-6 to TRBJ2-7, with a weak D call TRBD1 (5 bases). Germline CDR1 SGHDT, CDR2 YYEEEE. Trimming stripped 0 bases from V and 4 bases from J, with 14 bases between. CDR3 length equals 15 residues. In nucleotides, the CDR3 is TGTGCCAGCAGCTTGGCCCCAGGACAAGGATACGAGCAGTACTTC. Protein sequence: CASSLAPGQGYEQYF.

Here the CDR3 DNA reads TGTGCCAGCGCTTTGGTAGGGCGGGGGATCTCCTACGAGCAGTACTTC. Translated, it gives CASALVGRGISYEQYF. The chain uses TRBV5-6 and TRBJ2-7; 7 nucleotides agree with TRBD2. This CDR3 is built from 16 residues. CDR1 is SGHDT, CDR2 YYEEEE, per germline. Trimming at V came to 7 bases and at J to 0 bases, leaving 13 bases not matched to a gene.

CDR3 region: CAWTSGTGGTEAFF. The DNA of the CDR3 is TGTGCCTGGACTTCCGGGACAGGGGGCACTGAAGCTTTCTTT. V is TRBV30 and J is TRBJ1-1; 11 nucleotides agree with TRBD1. The CDR3 spans 14 residues. Trimming cost V 4 bases and J 4 bases; bases outside gene matches: 5. Germline V lookup: CDR1 GTSNPN, CDR2 SVGIG (reference sequence).

This chain joins TRBV10-2 and TRBJ2-5; 7 bases align to TRBD2. The CDR3 is 15 amino acids. Germline V lookup: CDR1 WSHSY, CDR2 SAAADI. V gave up 8 bases and J gave up 2 bases; unmatched junction bases: 11. The CDR3 loop reads CASLPGAGVQETQYF. CDR3 in DNA: TGCGCCAGCCTCCCCGGGGCGGGGGTTCAAGAGACCCAGTACTTC.